This TCR beta chain is drawn from a study of T-cell reconstitution after alpha-beta-depleted transplantation in children (dated by TCRdb to about 2016). Regarding the study in general: T-cell immune reconstitution after TCRalphabeta/CD19-depleted allogeneic hematopoietic cell transplantation in children was quantitatively tracked in the study by means of TCR repertoire profiling.

Libraries came from PCR. TCRdb lists the instrument as Illumina HiSeq 2500. TCR libraries were prepared with molecular barcoding, using unique molecular identifiers to normalize TCRbeta repertoire quantification. TCRdb passed the public sequencing reads through fastp at Q25 and MiXCR, retaining productive beta sequences. Every CDR3 protein is listed once, alongside the most common genes and DNA of its rows. The sample table lists 230,000 or so distinct CDR3 sequences, approximately 12% of them with a count of one. The ten largest make up roughly 2.6% of the sample. The cysteine opens and the phenylalanine closes a CDR3 of 16 amino acids. Of all the DNA, just the CDR3 is kept, 48 bases in frame from base 1. Relative to germline, V is 4 bases shorter and J is 0 bases shorter, with 14 bases between their ends. For CDR1 and CDR2, the germline V gene lists SGHRS and YFSETQ. Worth noting for this clonotype: Its antigen specificity is not known. Base qualities are not recorded, but no much larger clone differs from it by a single base.

The sequence was obtained from a human donor who donated a stem cell graft to a child with acute lymphoblastic leukemia. The rearranged segments are TRBV5-1 and TRBJ1-3; the D gene remains uncertain. The specimen was PBMCs from the stem cell graft donor, collected from the stem cell graft. The CDR3 reads CASSVDSSSSGNTIYF. The bases read TGCGCCAGCAGCGTGGACTCCTCGAGCTCTGGAAACACCATATATTTT.